The 18 T cell receptor beta chains in this list originate from one sample, sequenced in a study of T cells in Graves' hyperthyroidism and ophthalmopathy. The source material, RNA transcripts, was used to amplify TCR beta CDR3 regions. The HTBI primer set was used in a first-round RT-PCR of the TCR CDR3. A single record per CDR3 protein comes from TCRdb applying MiXCR to the multiplex PCR reads. The sample includes some 510,000 distinct CDR3 sequences, around 21% of them seen just once. The sequenced material came from blood. The receptors were gathered from a man between 18 and 29 years old with Graves' hyperthyroidism.

This clonotype was found many times. This rearrangement joins TRBV6-2 or TRBV6-3 to TRBJ2-2; the D gene is possibly TRBD2 (6 bases). Germline V gene sequence: CDR1 MNHEY, CDR2 SVGEGT. This CDR3 is 15 amino acids long. V dropped 8 bases and J dropped 6 bases, with 19 bases sitting between them. CDR3 sequence: CASRLAGLDPGELFF. CDR3 DNA: TGTGCCAGCCGCCTGGCGGGGTTGGACCCCGGGGAGCTGTTTTTT.

In this sample, this clonotype turned up a few times. V is TRBV9 and J is TRBJ1-2, with D possibly TRBD1 on 5 matching bases. Germline CDR1 and CDR2: SGDLS and YYNGEE. The V and J ends lost 3 bases and 5 bases respectively, with 17 bases between them. The CDR3 extends over 15 amino acids. In DNA form, the CDR3 reads TGTGCCAGCAGCGGAGCCCGGGACCTGGGGTATGGCTACACCTTC. The encoded protein is CASSGARDLGYGYTF.

The table lists this clonotype with many counts. The gene calls are TRBV24-1 and TRBJ2-2; D possibly matches TRBD1 or TRBD2 (6 bases each). V lost 2 bases to trimming and J lost 4 bases, with 13 bases between them. Looked up from germline, CDR1 is KGHDR and CDR2 is SFDVKD. The CDR3 runs 16 residues. As DNA, the CDR3 is TGTGCCACCAGTGATTCGGGCAGGGGACTCACCGGGGAGCTGTTTTTT. Protein sequence: CATSDSGRGLTGELFF.

The CDR3 is CASSGDSPLREQYF. DNA for the CDR3: TGTGCCAGCAGTGGGGACAGTCCACTAAGAGAGCAGTACTTC. The chain recombines TRBV12-3 or TRBV12-4 with TRBJ2-7; 7 bases map to TRBD1. Trimming took 5 bases from V and 7 from J; bases not matched to a gene: 11. The CDR3 spans 14 residues.

This clonotype was seen repeatedly, ten times or more. The rearrangement uses TRBV19 and TRBJ2-4; D is uncertain. This CDR3 is built from 14 residues. Between the trimmed V and J ends, which lost 5 bases and 3 bases, there was a span of 11 bases. Germline V gives CDR1 LNHDA, CDR2 SQIVND (reference sequence). In DNA, the CDR3 is TGTGCCAGTAGTTCATGGGGTGGCAAAAACATTCAGTACTTC. It is translated as CASSSWGGKNIQYF.

The genes are TRBV6-1 and TRBJ1-2; a possible D gene is TRBD1 (6 bases). Germline values: CDR1 MNHNS, CDR2 SASEGT. V lost 0 bases, J lost 8 bases, and 19 bases lay in between. The CDR3 loop spans 16 amino acids. The CDR3 sequence: CASSEAGNSGEGGYTF. DNA of the CDR3: TGTGCCAGCAGTGAAGCGGGGAATTCAGGGGAAGGAGGCTACACCTTC.

The chain is built from TRBV6-1 and TRBJ1-1; D is perhaps TRBD1 (6 bases). Germline values: CDR1 MNHNS, CDR2 SASEGT. V gave up 8 bases and J gave up 0 bases, with 13 bases separating them. This CDR3 contains 14 residues. This CDR3 reads CASGGRVMNTEAFF. The DNA for the CDR3 is TGTGCCAGCGGGGGCCGAGTGATGAACACTGAAGCTTTCTTT.

This chain connects TRBV11-2 to TRBJ2-2, with 7 bases identical to TRBD1. The CDR3 contains 17 residues. The junction had 10 bases not matched to a gene; V was cut back by 4 bases and J by 2 bases. Germline V lookup: CDR1 SGHAT, CDR2 FQNNGV. CDR3 bases: TGTGCCAGCAGCTACCCGTGGACAGGCGGTAACACCGGGGAGCTGTTTTTT. This sequence encodes CASSYPWTGGNTGELFF.

This clonotype was detected only a few times. The chain uses TRBV6-1 and TRBJ2-5; no clear D gene. The CDR3 totals 16 residues. Germline CDR1 MNHNS, CDR2 SASEGT. V dropped 5 bases and J dropped 1 base, with 17 bases sitting between them. In DNA form, the CDR3 reads TGTGCCAGCAGTCGAAAACCAGGACGGTTCCAAGAGACCCAGTACTTC. Translation: CASSRKPGRFQETQYF.

This clonotype was counted at least ten times. V gene TRBV2 combines with J gene TRBJ2-2; no firm D call. Germline V lookup: CDR1 SNHLY, CDR2 FYNNEI. The CDR3 sequence is 17 residues long. Trimming left V 6 bases short and J 3 bases short, with 20 bases between. The CDR3 is CASSQPWLGGDTGELFF. The CDR3 DNA sequence: TGTGCCAGCAGCCAACCGTGGCTGGGTGGGGACACCGGGGAGCTGTTTTTT.

This clonotype was picked up many times. CDR3 amino acids: CASSVWETQYF. The CDR3 DNA sequence: TGTGCCAGCAGTGTCTGGGAGACCCAGTACTTC. This chain uses TRBV6-1 with TRBJ2-5; D is uncertain. There are 11 residues in the CDR3. The V gene's germline CDR1 is MNHNS and CDR2 SASEGT. With 4 bases removed from V and 5 bases from J, the gap between germline ends came to 5 bases.

Of note for this clonotype: This may come from a read error, since a much larger clone is one base off. The V and J genes are TRBV30 and TRBJ1-3; weak D call: TRBD1 (5 bases). The ends were cut back, 2 bases at V and 6 bases at J, with 11 bases in the middle. Germline loops: CDR1 GTSNPN, CDR2 SVGIG (reference sequence). CDR3 length equals 13 residues. This CDR3 is CAWSRGTVNTIYF. The CDR3 DNA sequence: TGTGCCTGGAGTCGGGGGACTGTAAACACCATATATTTT.

This clonotype was counted many times. The rearrangement links TRBV28 to TRBJ2-7, with TRBD1 identical over 9 bases. This CDR3 contains 16 residues. Germline trimming cut 4 bases from V and 0 bases from J; bases unmatched to any gene: 7. In germline, CDR1 is MDHEN, CDR2 SYDVKM. CDR3 bases: TGTGCCAGCAGTTCCACCGGGACAGGGTCCTCCTACGAGCAGTACTTC. Protein: CASSSTGTGSSYEQYF. Full variable domain (missing parts from reference TRBV28 and TRBJ2-7): DVKVTQSSRYLVKRTGEKVFLECVQDMDHENMFWYRQDPGLGLRLIYFSYDVKMKEKGDIPEGYSVSREKKERFSLILESASTNQTSMYLCASSSTGTGSSYEQYFGPGTRLTVT.

The rearrangement joins TRBV6-1 to TRBJ1-1, with D unclear. Trimming removed 4 bases at V and 1 base at J, with 7 bases between. The CDR3 is made up of 13 amino acids. Germline assignment: CDR1 MNHNS and CDR2 SASEGT. The CDR3 here is CASSGRPNTEAFF. CDR3 nucleotide sequence: TGTGCCAGCAGTGGTCGCCCGAACACTGAAGCTTTCTTT.

This clonotype was found a few times. V usage is TRBV12-3 or TRBV12-4 and J usage is TRBJ2-5; no clear D. The CDR3 is 14 residues long. Trimming took off 3 bases at V and 1 base at J, with 9 bases between the two ends. CDR3 residues: CASSFRRIQETQYF. The CDR3 coding sequence is TGTGCCAGCAGTTTCCGGAGAATCCAAGAGACCCAGTACTTC.

This clonotype appeared many times. The CDR3: CASSYSGTGPYEQYF. CDR3 nucleotides: TGTGCCAGCAGTTACTCAGGGACAGGGCCCTACGAGCAGTACTTC. The rearrangement uses TRBV6-5 and TRBJ2-7, with 9 positions matching TRBD1. The CDR3 has 15 residues. With 0 bases clipped from V and 2 bases from J, the junction kept 2 bases outside the gene matches. CDR1 MNHEY and CDR2 SVGAGI come from the germline V gene.

This clonotype showed up many times. The V call is TRBV11-2, the J call TRBJ2-7; D gene uncertain. Per the germline V gene, CDR1 is SGHAT and CDR2 is FQNNGV. The CDR3 has 14 amino acids. Trimming stripped 2 bases from V and 2 bases from J, with 10 bases between. The CDR3 DNA reads TGTGCCAGCAGCTTATACAACGGCCCCTACGAGCAGTACTTC. Translation gives CASSLYNGPYEQYF.

Details on this clonotype: This may be a read error: a much more frequent sequence differs by one nucleotide. The conserved phenylalanine or tryptophan normally closing the CDR3 is absent here, so this likely arose from a read error. The genes are TRBV19 and TRBJ1-1; no clear D. The CDR3 sequence is 15 residues long. Trimming stripped 5 bases from V and 0 bases from J, with 13 bases between. Germline V CDR1 and CDR2: LNHDA, SQIVND (reference sequence). The CDR3, as DNA: TGTGCCAGTAGTTGGGAGGGAGGGATGAACACTGAAGCTTTCATT. Its translation is CASSWEGGMNTEAFI.